These T cell receptor beta chains were read from a single sample in a study of T cell responses to AZD1222 COVID-19 vaccine. Profiling relied on immunoSEQ multiplex PCR, and the TCRdb table lists in-frame clones only, not all of them. The sample records some 180,000 clones, 80% to 95% being singletons. The sample was peripheral blood, taken 28 days after the second AZD1222 dose. The receptors shown here come from an adult who received the AZD1222 COVID-19 vaccine. Each CDR3 is given with its conserved first and last residue. A D gene is named only where the DNA matches it firmly.

j_call,d_call,v_call,cdr3_aa,cdr3_nt
TRBJ2-1,NA,TRBV4-1,CASSQALGLPYNEQFF,TGCGCCAGCAGCCAAGCACTCGGACTTCCATACAATGAGCAGTTCTTC
TRBJ2-6,TRBD1,TRBV9,CASSARTGGSGANVLTF,TGTGCCAGCAGCGCACGGACAGGGGGCTCTGGGGCCAACGTCCTGACTTTC
TRBJ1-3,TRBD1,TRBV9,CASSVGSTGGSGNTIYF,TGTGCCAGCAGCGTAGGTTCGACAGGGGGCTCCGGAAACACCATATATTTT
TRBJ1-4,NA,TRBV2,CASSLDRNRNEKLFF,TGTGCCAGCAGCCTTGACAGGAACCGCAATGAAAAACTGTTTTTT
TRBJ1-1,NA,TRBV19,CASSIGGGDTEAFF,TGTGCCAGTAGTATAGGAGGAGGGGACACTGAAGCTTTCTTT
TRBJ1-2,NA,TRBV9,CASSVVEDSLYGYTF,TGTGCCAGCAGCGTAGTCGAGGACAGCCTCTATGGCTACACCTTC
TRBJ2-1,NA,TRBV4-1,CASSNWLSGDEQFF,TGCGCCAGCAGCAACTGGCTGTCAGGCGATGAGCAGTTCTTC
TRBJ1-3,NA,TRBV18,CASSPPSSPPGTSGNTIYF,TGTGCCAGCTCACCACCTTCCAGCCCGCCGGGGACTTCTGGAAACACCATATATTTT
TRBJ1-4,NA,TRBV14,CASSQGLRLNEKLFF,TGTGCCAGCAGCCAAGGCCTGCGGTTGAATGAAAAACTGTTTTTT
TRBJ1-4,TRBD1,TRBV5-8,CASRYQTGTGEKLFF,TGTGCCAGCAGATATCAGACAGGGACGGGAGAAAAACTGTTTTTT
TRBJ1-4,NA,TRBV19,CASSARARGTEEKLFF,TGTGCCAGTAGTGCCCGGGCCCGAGGTACTGAAGAAAAACTGTTTTTT
TRBJ1-6,NA,TRBV2,CASKVSKYSPLHF,TGTGCCAGCAAAGTCAGTAAATATTCACCCCTCCACTTT
TRBJ2-1,NA,TRBV7-9,CASSYAGTPNEQFF,TGTGCCAGCAGCTATGCCGGGACCCCTAATGAGCAGTTCTTC
TRBJ2-2,TRBD2,TRBV11-2,CASSLGGLAGVGGELFF,TGTGCCAGCAGCTTAGGGGGACTAGCGGGCGTCGGCGGGGAGCTGTTTTTT